The entry below gives a single TCR beta chain sequence along with its context. These data originate in a study of blood T cell repertoires in COVID-19. Overall study context: The study drew acute and convalescent COVID-19 samples from the United States, Italy and Spain. Sources were T cells, B-cell-depleted T cells, or PBMCs; the material itself was cDNA or gDNA.

With V trimmed by 3 bases and J by 0 bases, 8 bases remained unmatched. This CDR3 has 17 residues. Germline V gene sequence: CDR1 SGHRS, CDR2 YFSETQ. Seattle's enrolled individuals joined amid active infection and were then monitored longitudinally. Methods used by the authors: From reference gene primer amplification, estimates of nucleated cell counts were derived. TCRdb's copy holds only in-frame clones and misses some; the assay was immunoSEQ multiplex PCR. That table supplies the V and J calls and clone size; D and trimming were determined from the DNA. The data contain approximately 180,000 clones, approximately 88% of them singletons.

This TCR derives from a middle-aged woman with COVID-19, enrolled during active disease. Material for sequencing was peripheral blood. V is TRBV5-1 and J is TRBJ2-2, with 7 bases lining up with TRBD2. The CDR3 bases are TGCGCCAGCAGCTCCCCCCGGGCGGGGGCGAACACCGGGGAGCTGTTTTTT. It codes for CASSSPRAGANTGELFF.